Below are 9 T cell receptor beta chains sequenced from a single sample in a study of T cell repertoires in cytomegalovirus infection. Via MiXCR, TCRdb re-called the reads, giving one row per CDR3 protein. Counted here are roughly 730,000 distinct CDR3 sequences, around a third occurring once; the ten biggest clones make up 18%. The antigens of these receptors remain unknown. This material consisted of cultured PBMCs, taken from culture after CMV antigen stimulation. The receptors originated from a human donor in good health (CMV status not recorded). Some clones in this sample may be carry-over from other donors' samples.

The chain couples TRBV6-2 or TRBV6-3 to TRBJ1-2; possibly TRBD1 for D (5 bases). Per the germline V gene, CDR1 is MNHEY and CDR2 is SVGEGT. This CDR3 has 16 amino acids. Trimming removed 2 bases from V and 2 bases from J, with 15 bases in between. The CDR3 bases are TGTGCCAGCAGTTACGTCCTCCTCGACAGAAACTATGGCTACACCTTC. Translation gives CASSYVLLDRNYGYTF.

The CDR3 region has the DNA TGTGCCAGCAGACGGGAAAAGATCAATGAGCAGTTCTTC. It codes for CASRREKINEQFF. This sequence joins TRBV7-9 and TRBJ2-1, with a weak D call TRBD2 (5 bases). Trimming removed 6 bases at V and 6 bases at J, with 12 bases between. The CDR3 has 13 residues. In germline, CDR1 is SEHNR, CDR2 FQNEAQ (reference sequence).

Only a few counts were recorded for this clonotype. V usage is TRBV7-6 and J usage is TRBJ2-1; D gene uncertain. The CDR3 contains 15 residues. V lost 1 base and J 6 bases, leaving 13 bases between the germline ends. CDR1 is SGHVS, CDR2 FNYEAQ, per germline. DNA for the CDR3: TGTGCCAGCAGCTTAGGTCCAGGACGAGGCAATGAGCAGTTCTTC. Protein sequence: CASSLGPGRGNEQFF.

In the case of this clonotype: Relative to the germline gene, one junction end is altered; a read error may explain this. This rearrangement joins TRBV4-1 to TRBJ2-1; 10 bases line up with TRBD2. The CDR3 has 13 residues. Germline V gene data show CDR1 as MGHRA and CDR2 as YSYEKL. CDR3 nucleotide sequence: TGTGCCAGCAGCCAACAACCTAGCGGGAGCATTTTCTTC. It encodes CASSQQPSGSIFF.

The gene calls are TRBV7-2 and TRBJ1-6; TRBD1 might be the D (5 bases). The CDR3 runs 18 residues. V lost 4 bases to trimming and J lost 10 bases, with 26 bases between them. Germline lookup yields CDR1 SGHTA and CDR2 FQGNSA. The CDR3 nucleotides read TGTGCCAGCAGCTCCCCCCCCGTCGGGGGAGGGTATGGATCACCCCTCCACTTT. Translating gives CASSSPPVGGGYGSPLHF.

This chain joins TRBV6-2 or TRBV6-3 and TRBJ2-7; TRBD2 matches at 9 bases. The CDR3 sequence is 17 residues long. V dropped 2 bases and J dropped 4; count of bases not matched to a gene: 12. Germline V lookup: CDR1 MNHEY, CDR2 SVGEGT. The DNA for the CDR3 is TGTGCCAGCAGTTACGGGGGTAGCGGGAGAGCGGGGTACGAGCAGTACTTC. Amino acids: CASSYGGSGRAGYEQYF.

Only a few counts were recorded for this clonotype. This chain joins TRBV27 and TRBJ2-3; 9 bases are a match to TRBD2. The ends lost 9 bases at V and 3 bases at J; junction bases unmatched: 25. This CDR3 contains 20 residues. From germline, CDR1 is MNHEY and CDR2 SMNVEV (reference sequence). This CDR3 is CASPPNRGCSGRGGTDTQYF. CDR3 nucleotide sequence: TGTGCCAGTCCCCCTAACAGGGGTTGTAGCGGGAGAGGTGGAACAGATACGCAGTATTTT.

The V call is TRBV12-3 or TRBV12-4, the J call TRBJ2-7; D is undetermined. This CDR3 is 14 amino acids long. The V end lost 6 bases, the J end lost 6 bases, and 18 bases lay between the germline ends. The CDR3 spells CASSPLRSSSEQYF. In DNA, the CDR3 is TGTGCCAGCAGCCCTTTGAGAAGCTCGAGCGAGCAGTACTTC.

This rearrangement joins TRBV20-1 to TRBJ2-5; D unresolved. The CDR3 is 13 residues long. Germline V lookup: CDR1 DFQATT, CDR2 SNEGSKA (reference sequence). V lost 5 bases to trimming and J lost 5 bases, with 15 bases between them. Here the CDR3 reads CSAWTPRPETQYF. DNA of the CDR3: TGCAGTGCTTGGACCCCCCGGCCGGAGACCCAGTACTTC.